Shown below are 21 T cell receptor beta chains from a single sample sequenced in a study of blood T cells in healthy people across ages. Primed by a sample-barcoded 5' primer and a J-beta primer mix, a second PCR proceeded for roughly 7 to 12 cycles. A single record per CDR3 protein comes from TCRdb applying MiXCR to the 5' RACE reads. The sample holds fewer than 800,000 distinct CDR3 sequences, less than 40% seen once. The source material was blood. The source of these receptors is an elderly woman in good health.

V gene TRBV11-2 combines with J gene TRBJ1-1; the D is unclear. The CDR3 consists of 12 residues. The V end was cut by 5 bases, the J end by 8 bases, with 12 bases between. Germline V gene lookup returns CDR1 SGHAT and CDR2 FQNNGV. CDR3 region: CASSRRVGEAFF. CDR3 bases: TGTGCCAGCAGCCGAAGGGTAGGGGAAGCTTTCTTT.

This clonotype was seen at least ten times. This chain uses TRBV7-8 with TRBJ2-3, with no clear D. CDR3 size: 12 residues. V gave up 3 bases and J gave up 8 bases, with 9 bases separating them. Germline CDR1 is SGHVS and CDR2 is FQNEAQ. The CDR3 DNA reads as TGTGCCAGCAGCTTCGATGCACGTACGCAGTATTTT. Protein sequence: CASSFDARTQYF.

In this sample, this clonotype turned up once. The V and J genes are TRBV5-1 and TRBJ1-3; the D gene is possibly TRBD1 (5 bases). Germline V gene lookup returns CDR1 SGHRS and CDR2 YFSETQ. V was clipped by 2 bases and J by 9 bases, with 12 bases between them. The CDR3 runs 13 residues. CDR3 DNA sequence: TGCGCCAGCAGCTTAACCGTCGGGGCCACCATATATTTT. This encodes CASSLTVGATIYF. The complete variable domain, with remaining parts taken from reference TRBV5-1 and TRBJ1-3, reads KAGVTQTPRYLIKTRGQQVTLSCSPISGHRSVSWYQQTPGQGLQFLFEYFSETQRNKGNFPGRFSGRQFSNSRSEMNVSTLELGDSALYLCASSLTVGATIYFGEGSWLTVV.

This clonotype was observed at least ten times. Here the CDR3 reads CASSLAGGGPYYEQYF. CDR3 nucleotides: TGTGCCAGCAGCTTAGCTGGCGGAGGTCCCTACTACGAGCAGTACTTC. V is TRBV11-2 and J is TRBJ2-7; D is possibly TRBD2 (5 bases). Between the trimmed V and J ends, which lost 1 base and 3 bases, there was a span of 16 bases. Germline CDR1 is SGHAT and CDR2 is FQNNGV. The CDR3 is 16 amino acids.

In its sample, this clonotype was seen many times. The V gene is TRBV20-1, the J gene TRBJ2-3; the match to TRBD2 covers 9 bases. V lost 3 bases to trimming and J lost 1 base; unmatched junction nucleotides: 5. Germline assignment: CDR1 DFQATT and CDR2 SNEGSKA (reference sequence). The CDR3 totals 15 residues. CDR3 bases: TGCAGTGCTAGTCGTCAGCGGGGGGGCACAGATACGCAGTATTTT. This sequence encodes CSASRQRGGTDTQYF.

This clonotype was seen a single time. The chain employs TRBV20-1 and TRBJ2-7; D is tentatively TRBD1 or TRBD2 (5 bases each). Trimming took off 6 bases at V and 1 base at J, with 19 bases between the two ends. The CDR3 is 15 residues long. CDR1 is DFQATT and CDR2 is SNEGSKA in the germline V gene (reference sequence). The CDR3: CSATPPRDGSYEQYF. CDR3 DNA sequence: TGCAGTGCGACCCCTCCCCGGGACGGGTCCTACGAGCAGTACTTC.

With regard to this clonotype: Just one base apart from a much larger clone, this may be a read error. As the CDR3 is not closed by the conserved phenylalanine or tryptophan, this likely results from a read error. The rearrangement joins TRBV3-1 to TRBJ2-1; D is ambiguous. Germline V gene lookup returns CDR1 LGHDT and CDR2 YNNKEL (reference sequence). CDR3 length equals 14 residues. The V gene lost 0 bases and the J gene lost 7 bases, with 10 bases spanning the gap. Here the CDR3 reads CASSQERPSNEQFV. The CDR3, as DNA: TGTGCCAGCAGCCAAGAACGTCCGAGTAATGAGCAGTTCGTC.

In this sample, this clonotype turned up many times. V and J are TRBV5-1 and TRBJ2-4, with 10 bases fitting TRBD1. Germline CDR1 SGHRS, CDR2 YFSETQ. V dropped 3 bases and J dropped 3; count of bases not matched to a gene: 6. This CDR3 is 16 amino acids long. CDR3 DNA: TGCGCCAGCAGCTACGACAGGGGGCGCGACAAAAACATTCAGTACTTC. This translates into CASSYDRGRDKNIQYF.

There are many counts of this clonotype. The rearrangement links TRBV20-1 to TRBJ2-2, with 8 bases identical to TRBD1. The germline V gene has CDR1 DFQATT and CDR2 SNEGSKA (reference sequence). CDR3 length: 14 residues. Trimming took 6 bases from V and 2 from J; bases not matched to a gene: 5. CDR3 residues: CSARDRSNTGELFF. The CDR3 DNA sequence: TGCAGTGCCCGGGACAGGTCCAACACCGGGGAGCTGTTTTTT.

This clonotype was counted at least ten times. The chain combines TRBV5-1 with TRBJ2-5; possible D gene TRBD1, 6 bases. The CDR3 consists of 14 residues. The V end was cut by 4 bases, the J end by 7 bases, with 17 bases between. The germline V gene encodes CDR1 SGHRS and CDR2 YFSETQ. This CDR3 reads CASSEGQPYGTQYF. The CDR3 coding sequence is TGCGCCAGCAGCGAAGGACAGCCCTATGGGACCCAGTACTTC.

The J gene is TRBJ2-7, the V gene TRBV7-2, with a tentative D call TRBD2 (5 bases). The CDR3 is 15 residues long. Looked up from germline, CDR1 is SGHTA and CDR2 is FQGNSA. Trimming left V 2 bases short and J 0 bases short, with 11 bases between. CDR3 in amino acids: CASSLSDFSSYEQYF. Here the CDR3 DNA reads TGTGCCAGCAGCTTATCGGACTTTAGCTCCTACGAGCAGTACTTC.

The chain couples TRBV7-6 to TRBJ1-3; D is undetermined. CDR1 is SGHVS and CDR2 is FNYEAQ in the germline V gene. The germline V and J ends were trimmed by 5 bases and 0 bases, with 5 bases remaining between them. There are 13 residues in the CDR3. DNA for the CDR3: TGTGCCAGCAGCCAACCCTCTGGAAACACCATATATTTT. Its translation is CASSQPSGNTIYF.

This sequence joins TRBV6-1 and TRBJ1-2; no reliable D call. Germline V gene sequence: CDR1 MNHNS, CDR2 SASEGT. The CDR3 has 14 amino acids. Trimming removed 3 bases from V and 1 base from J, with 9 bases in between. Here the CDR3 DNA reads TGTGCCAGCAGTGAGCCATCCCGTAACTATGGCTACACCTTC. Its translation: CASSEPSRNYGYTF.

This clonotype was detected many times. J is TRBJ2-7 and V is TRBV11-2; D assignment may be TRBD1 or TRBD2 (5 bases each). CDR1 is SGHAT and CDR2 is FQNNGV in the germline V gene. This CDR3 is built from 14 residues. Trimming took off 6 bases at V and 3 bases at J, with 15 bases between the two ends. The CDR3 nucleotides are TGTGCCAGCAGTCCCGTTTTGGGGGTCTACGAGCAGTACTTC. It codes for CASSPVLGVYEQYF.

V usage is TRBV25-1 and J usage is TRBJ1-5; D might be TRBD1 (6 bases). The length of the CDR3 is 17 residues. CDR1 is MGHDK, CDR2 SYGVNS, per germline. V lost 0 bases, J lost 4 bases, and 16 bases lay in between. The DNA for the CDR3 is TGTGCCAGCAGTGAATACAGTAAGGGACACAGGAATCAGCCCCAGCATTTT. As protein: CASSEYSKGHRNQPQHF.

The genes are TRBV30 and TRBJ1-5; D is possibly TRBD1 (6 bases). CDR3 length: 15 residues. Trimming shortened V by 3 bases and J by 2 bases, and 14 bases separated the two germline ends. The germline gives CDR1 GTSNPN, CDR2 SVGIG (reference sequence). Written as DNA, the CDR3 is TGTGCCTGGAGCGTGAGGGCAGGGGGCAATCAGCCCCAGCATTTT. Amino acids: CAWSVRAGGNQPQHF.

The chain is built from TRBV30 and TRBJ2-5; 9 bases align to TRBD2. V was clipped by 1 base and J by 4 bases; unmatched bases: 7. Germline CDR1 and CDR2: GTSNPN and SVGIG (reference sequence). This CDR3 comprises 15 residues. As DNA, the CDR3 is TGTGCCTGGAGTGCTATAGCGGGGGTGGGAGAGACCCAGTACTTC. It codes for CAWSAIAGVGETQYF.

This clonotype has only a few counts. The V gene is TRBV20-1, the J gene TRBJ1-1, with a weak D call TRBD1 (5 bases). The CDR3 contains 12 residues. Looked up from germline, CDR1 is DFQATT and CDR2 is SNEGSKA (reference sequence). V was shortened by 8 bases and J by 0 bases, with 10 bases between the two germline ends. The CDR3 region is CSRGRLNTEAFF. CDR3 in DNA: TGCAGTCGGGGCAGATTGAACACTGAAGCTTTCTTT.

This clonotype appeared a single time. The rearrangement links TRBV7-9 to TRBJ2-5; D gene uncertain. With 5 bases removed from V and 5 bases from J, the gap between germline ends came to 21 bases. The CDR3 is 16 residues long. Germline V CDR1 and CDR2: SEHNR, FQNEAQ (reference sequence). The chain's CDR3 is CASSSPHLWARETQYF. Written as DNA, the CDR3 is TGTGCCAGCAGCAGCCCTCATCTGTGGGCCAGGGAGACCCAGTACTTC.

This clonotype was counted many times. The chain links TRBV7-2 to TRBJ1-5; 7 positions match TRBD1. CDR3 length: 13 residues. Per the germline V gene, CDR1 is SGHTA and CDR2 is FQGNSA. J was trimmed by 5 bases and V by 5 bases; bases with no gene match: 3. This chain's CDR3 is CASSRTGDQPQHF. The CDR3, as DNA: TGTGCCAGCAGCCGTACAGGGGATCAGCCCCAGCATTTT.

V usage is TRBV7-2 and J usage is TRBJ2-4; no definite D call. The last part of the DNA fits TRBJ2-7 better; the J call may be wrong. The CDR3 contains 12 residues. From germline, CDR1 is SGHTA and CDR2 FQGNSA. CDR3 bases: TGTGCCAACGGCCCGAGAGACTACGAGCAGTACTTC. Protein: CANGPRDYEQYF.